These 3 T cell receptor beta chains originate from one sample sequenced in a study of regulatory T cells in long-lasting Graves disease. Relying on iRepertoire HTBI primers and Arm-PCR of CDR3 regions, the team built TCR beta libraries. TCRdb used MiXCR to reprocess the multiplex PCR reads, holding one entry per CDR3 protein. The sample has roughly 400,000 distinct CDR3 sequences, around 15% seen once. Time point indicated: newly diagnosed GD, antithyroid drugs for less than 3 months. The TCR library was prepared using RNA isolated from PBMCs. The sample also formed part of further work on T cells in Graves' hyperthyroidism and ophthalmopathy.

This specimen was peripheral blood mononuclear cells (PBMCs), taken at new diagnosis, from a patient treated with antithyroid drugs. These receptors all stem from a young woman with Graves disease.

The rearrangement joins TRBV12-3 or TRBV12-4 to TRBJ2-1; TRBD2 agrees at 10 bases. The J call may be incorrect, as the DNA end agrees better with TRBJ2-5. The CDR3 has 16 amino acids. The CDR3 spells CASSQDLAGAQETQYF. The CDR3 DNA is TGTGCCAGCAGCCAAGACCTAGCGGGAGCCCAGGAGACCCAGTACTTC.

This clonotype has a handful of counts. The chain couples TRBV7-2 to TRBJ2-1; 9 nucleotides agree with TRBD1. The CDR3 covers 15 residues. Germline V CDR1 and CDR2: SGHTA, FQGNSA. V shed 4 bases and J 6 bases; nucleotides not matched to a gene: 7. The CDR3 here is CASSYGTGSVNEQFF. As DNA, the CDR3 is TGTGCCAGCAGCTACGGGACAGGGAGTGTCAATGAGCAGTTCTTC.

This clonotype was detected many times. The chain recombines TRBV30 with TRBJ2-3, with 7 bases lining up with TRBD2. This CDR3 has 13 residues. After removal of 6 bases from V and 4 bases from J, the junction contained 7 bases not matched to a gene. Germline V gives CDR1 GTSNPN, CDR2 SVGIG (reference sequence). This chain's CDR3 is CACGAGSADTQYF. CDR3 sequence (DNA): TGTGCCTGCGGAGCGGGAAGCGCAGATACGCAGTATTTT.